Here is one T cell receptor (beta chain) with its context. These data originate in a study of blood T cell repertoires in COVID-19. Across the study: The samples span acute and convalescent COVID-19 from the United States, Italy and Spain.

In the study's own analysis: The assay estimated nucleated cells by amplifying reference gene primers. Libraries were prepared by immunoSEQ multiplex PCR; TCRdb keeps only in-frame clonotypes and omits some of them. V and J calls and clone size are those listed in that table; D and trimming were worked out from the DNA. The table has hundreds of thousands of clones, 75% to 90% seen once. Across fewer than 25 US areas, participants ranged in age from about 18 to 100 years. Participants' own reports of clinical history determined their cohort assignment. The germline CDR1 and CDR2 sequences are SGHKS and YYEKEE (reference sequence). The V gene lost 0 bases and the J gene lost 2 bases, with 14 bases spanning the gap. CDR3 length: 16 residues.

V gene TRBV5-5 combines with J gene TRBJ1-1, with D unclear. The clonotype originates from a woman in her twenties or thirties who had been exposed to COVID-19. The specimen sequenced was PBMCs or T cells enriched from blood (not recorded which). In nucleotides, the CDR3 is TGTGCCAGCAGCTTGGAGTTTGGCCTGGTAAACACTGAAGCTTTCTTT. This codes for CASSLEFGLVNTEAFF.